This TCR beta chain came from a study of blood T cell repertoires in COVID-19. Across the whole study: The origin of the acute and convalescent COVID-19 samples was the United States, Italy and Spain. Sample material is recorded as cDNA or gDNA derived from T cells, B-cell-depleted T cells, or PBMCs.

Original handling: Amplified reference gene primers provided the basis for estimating nucleated cell counts. Using immunoSEQ multiplex PCR, the repertoire was profiled, and TCRdb retains in-frame clones only, with some absent. That table supplies the V and J calls and clone size; D and trimming were determined from the DNA. Of approximately 260,000 clones in the sample, around nine tenths were seen once. CDR3 size: 16 residues. The junction had 7 bases not matched to a gene; V was cut back by 1 base and J by 5 bases. The germline V gene encodes CDR1 SGDLS and CDR2 YYNGEE. The sequenced sample consisted of peripheral blood. The rearrangement joins TRBV9 to TRBJ2-5, with 11 bases that match TRBD1. This TCR was recovered from a woman aged 40 to 55 who had recovered from COVID-19. In nucleotides, the CDR3 is TGTGCCAGCAGCGTAACTGAGGGACAGGGGGGGGAGACCCAGTACTTC. It codes for CASSVTEGQGGETQYF.